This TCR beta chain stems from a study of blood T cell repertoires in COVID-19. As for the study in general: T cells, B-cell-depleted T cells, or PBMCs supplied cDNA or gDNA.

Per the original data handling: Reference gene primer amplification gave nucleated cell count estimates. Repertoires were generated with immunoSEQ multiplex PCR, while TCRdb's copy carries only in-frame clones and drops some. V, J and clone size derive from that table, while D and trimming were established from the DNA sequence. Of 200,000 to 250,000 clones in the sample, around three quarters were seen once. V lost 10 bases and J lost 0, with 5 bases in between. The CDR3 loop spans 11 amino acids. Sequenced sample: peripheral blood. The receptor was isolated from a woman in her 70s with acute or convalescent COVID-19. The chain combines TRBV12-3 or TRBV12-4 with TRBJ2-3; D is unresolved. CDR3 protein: CATRSTDTQYF. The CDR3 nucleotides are TGTGCCACCCGGAGCACAGATACGCAGTATTTT.